What follows describes a single T cell receptor beta chain. What it recognizes is unknown. Since all of the isolated RNA was reverse transcribed, expressed TCRB transcripts were what got sequenced. Here immunoSEQ multiplex PCR was the method, and the copy in TCRdb shows in-frame clones only, minus some. The sample contains some 10,000 clones, about four fifths of which appear only once. Each sorted fraction was over 95% pure. The CDR3 runs to 12 residues. Germline loops: CDR1 MGHDK, CDR2 SYGVNS. V was pared by 6 bases and J by 2 bases, with 7 bases between. These data come from a study of beta chain features in type 1 diabetes. General study results and limits: In every one of the four CD4+ subsets, TCRB CDR3s were moderately but significantly shorter in Type 1 diabetes patients. In the patient group, naive, central memory and Treg TCRB repertoires seemed more alike than in the healthy donor group.

Sequencing was done on a sample of Tregs from blood. This clonotype was obtained from a woman between 18 and 30 years old in good health. This chain joins TRBV25-1 and TRBJ1-2, with D possibly matching TRBD1 (5 bases). CDR3 protein: CASRRGNYGYTF. The CDR3 DNA sequence: TGTGCCAGCAGACGGGGGAACTATGGCTACACCTTC.